This T cell receptor beta chain emerged from a study of somatic mutations in cytotoxic T cells in rheumatoid arthritis. Sequencing used immunoSEQ multiplex PCR; TCRdb keeps in-frame clones, though not all of them. The sample carries 20,000 or so clones, 82% recorded once. Per germline, CDR1 SGDLS and CDR2 YYNGEE. The CDR3 extends over 17 amino acids. V trimming: 3 bases; J trimming: 0 bases; junction bases outside the gene matches: 5. This chain joins TRBV9 and TRBJ2-1; 11 bases are a match to TRBD2. The sequencing sample was made of CD8+ T cells sorted from blood. This TCR derives from a woman between 50 and 59 years old in good health. CDR3: CASSGTSGRPSYNEQFF. The CDR3 DNA follows: TGTGCCAGCAGCGGCACTAGCGGGAGACCCTCCTACAATGAGCAGTTCTTC. Looking up the rest from reference TRBV9 and TRBJ2-1 gives the full variable domain: DSGVTQTPKHLITATGQRVTLRCSPRSGDLSVYWYQQSLDQGLQFLIQYYNGEERAKGNILERFSAQQFPDLHSELNLSSLELGDSALYFCASSGTSGRPSYNEQFFGPGTRLTVL.